One sample yielded the 5 T cell receptor beta chains listed below, sequenced in a study of blood T cells in healthy people across ages. Then a second PCR, running roughly 6 to 11 cycles, was carried out with a sample-barcoded 5' primer and a J-beta primer mix. TCRdb passed the 5' RACE reads through MiXCR, listing each CDR3 protein once. This table has around 1,700,000 distinct CDR3 sequences, roughly 27% appearing once. The sample comprised blood. These receptors originate from a woman between 25 and 40 years old in good health.

With respect to this clonotype: This may stem from a read error, because a much larger clone lies one nucleotide away. V gene TRBV2 combines with J gene TRBJ2-7, with 9 bases aligning to TRBD1. The CDR3 spans 14 residues. Germline V lookup: CDR1 SNHLY, CDR2 FYNNEI. The CDR3 reads CASTRGQGSYEQHF. The DNA of the CDR3 is TGTGCCAGCACGAGGGGACAGGGATCCTACGAGCAGCACTTC.

Notes on this clonotype: A much bigger clone sits one base away, suggesting this may be a read error. The genes are TRBV9 and TRBJ2-7; TRBD1 matches 8 bases. The CDR3 contains 15 residues. The V gene's germline CDR1 is SGDLS and CDR2 YYNGEE. The CDR3 DNA sequence: TGTGTCAGCAGCGGTACAGGGGGTAGATCCTCCGAGCAGTACTTC. This translates into CVSSGTGGRSSEQYF.

The gene calls are TRBV7-2 and TRBJ2-1; tentative D call: TRBD2 (6 bases). Trimming removed 3 bases from V and 6 bases from J, with 15 bases in between. Per the germline V gene, CDR1 is SGHTA and CDR2 is FQGNSA. The CDR3 is 15 amino acids. Here the CDR3 reads CASSFTTSIFNEQFF. The CDR3 bases are TGTGCCAGCAGCTTTACCACTAGCATCTTCAATGAGCAGTTCTTC.

The chain uses TRBV5-5 and TRBJ1-5; perhaps TRBD1 as D (5 bases). The germline V gene has CDR1 SGHKS and CDR2 YYEKEE (reference sequence). The CDR3 covers 16 residues. V lost 1 base, J lost 1 base, and 12 bases lay in between. CDR3 nucleotide sequence: TGTGCCAGCAGCTTGCGGGGGATCGGGAGCAATCAGCCCCAGCATTTT. It codes for CASSLRGIGSNQPQHF.

Comments on this clonotype: A junction boundary mismatches the germline segment, possibly from a read error. This chain links TRBV13 with TRBJ1-5; 7 nucleotides agree with TRBD1. Germline CDR1 is PRHDT and CDR2 is FYEKMQ (reference sequence). The CDR3 sequence is 13 residues long. The CDR3 sequence is CSSSLDRAVPQHF. In nucleotides, the CDR3 is TGTTCCAGCAGCTTAGACAGGGCTGTGCCCCAGCATTTT. The full variable domain, in which reference TRBV13 and TRBJ1-5 provide the parts outside the CDR3, is AAGVIQSPRHLIKEKRETATLKCYPIPRHDTVYWYQQGPGQDPQFLISFYEKMQSDKGSIPDRFSAQQFSDYHSELNMSSLELGDSALYFCSSSLDRAVPQHFGDGTRLSIL.